Listed here is a single T cell receptor (beta chain). Its recognized antigen is unknown. The input lacks base qualities; no much larger clone sits a single base away. What the time point label conveys for this sample: baseline before first vaccination. The vaccinee samples were drawn from two UK trials, COV001 and COV002, one of which was a single-blind randomized controlled phase 2/3 trial testing AZD1222 (ChAdOx1 nCoV-19) in healthy adults. For TCRbeta chain sequencing, PBMC samples were collected from trial participants at day 0 and at day 28 after the second dose. The CDR3, from cysteine to phenylalanine, totals 14 residues. The only DNA kept is the CDR3, 42 bases in frame from the first base. V is cut by 2 bases and J by 10 bases, and the space between the germline ends is 12 bases. The germline V gene provides CDR1 LGHNT and CDR2 FRNRAP. The CDR3 regions of human TCRbeta chains were subjected to immunosequencing. The paper's data handling went like this. Repertoire TCRs were matched against a reference library of SARS-CoV-2-specific TCRs generated with the MIRA antigen-specificity platform. Breadth was defined as the fraction of unique TCRs that were SARS-CoV-2-associated, and depth was defined as the fraction of total T cells that were SARS-CoV-2-associated. Using the MIRA data, each spike-specific TCR was mapped to the spike region that the TCR reacts to and placed in a CD4 or CD8 class. Log10-transformed breadth and depth values were compared by one-way ANOVA with Sidak's multiple comparisons tests. The immuneACCESS repertoire file appears here via TCRdb, limited to in-frame rearrangements. These files lack a portion of the clones; in checked studies, under half of the deficit traces to unresolved V genes, and the cause of the others is not known. The V and J calls and clone size come from that table; D and trimming were worked out from the DNA. For this sample the table gives under 150,000 clones, of which about 92% were detected only once. Approximately 2% of the sample rests with the top ten.

This entry belongs to a study of T cell responses to AZD1222 COVID-19 vaccine (dated by TCRdb to the early 2020s). A note on the overall study: AZD1222 recipients whose second dose came at about 4 weeks and those whose second dose came at about 12 weeks were combined into one group, since spike-specific TCR depth and breadth did not differ between the two schedules. Trial participants were enrolled into age subgroups of 18-55, 56-69 and 70-plus years, which contained about 150, 27 and 61 TCR-sequenced participants, respectively. TCR sequencing was performed for more than 230 trial participants, of whom about 200 were given two doses of AZD1222 and around 26 were given two doses of MenACWY control vaccine.

General conclusions and limits of the study: Reportedly, close to half of the unique spike-specific TCRs recognized epitopes lying outside the regions that are mutated in the B.1.351 and B.1.1.7 variants. After two AZD1222 doses, both the breadth and the depth of spike-specific TCRs were significantly higher than at day 0 and than in MenACWY recipients. Conclusions about previously exposed vaccinees are limited because only six or seven AZD1222 recipients were SARS-CoV-2 seropositive at baseline. The 56-69-year group was small, and its depth increase did not reach significance, likely because of low power. Because no day 14 peak-response samples were available, the repertoires could be characterized only after the peak T cell response. Participants were mostly white British, with more females than males. The authors suggested clonal diversity may have been underestimated. Vaccine-associated CD4 TCRs spanned the whole spike protein, with dominant responses in regions 160-218 and 743-854.

The material was peripheral blood, obtained on day 0 of AZD1222 vaccination. This TCR was sampled from an adult in good health. This sequence uses TRBV12-5 and TRBJ1-6; the D gene is perhaps TRBD1, on 5 matching bases. DNA sequence: TGTGCTAGTGGTTTGTTGGAGGGGAGATCACCCCTCCACTTT. The encoded protein is CASGLLEGRSPLHF. With the portions outside the CDR3 filled from the reference TRBV12-5 and TRBJ1-6 genes, the complete variable region becomes DARVTQTPRHKVTEMGQEVTMRCQPILGHNTVFWYRQTMMQGLELLAYFRNRAPLDDSGMPKDRFSAEMPDATLATLKIQPSEPRDSAVYFCASGLLEGRSPLHFGNGTRLTVT.